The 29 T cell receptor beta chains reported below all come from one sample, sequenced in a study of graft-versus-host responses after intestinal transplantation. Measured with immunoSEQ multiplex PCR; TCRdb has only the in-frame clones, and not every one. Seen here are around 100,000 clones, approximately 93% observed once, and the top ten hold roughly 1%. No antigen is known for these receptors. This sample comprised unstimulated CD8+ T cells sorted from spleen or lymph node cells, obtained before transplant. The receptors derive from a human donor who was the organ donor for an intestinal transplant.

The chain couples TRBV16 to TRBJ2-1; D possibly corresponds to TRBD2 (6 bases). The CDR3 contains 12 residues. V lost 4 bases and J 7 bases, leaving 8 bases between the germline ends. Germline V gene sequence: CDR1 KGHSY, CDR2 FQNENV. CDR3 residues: CASSLAGNEQFF. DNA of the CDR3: TGTGCCAGCAGCCTTGCGGGAAATGAGCAGTTCTTC.

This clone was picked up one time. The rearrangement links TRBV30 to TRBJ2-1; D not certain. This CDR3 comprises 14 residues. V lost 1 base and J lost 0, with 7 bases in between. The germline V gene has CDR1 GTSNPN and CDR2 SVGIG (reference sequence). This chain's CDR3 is CAWSDLSSYNEQFF. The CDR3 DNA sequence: TGTGCCTGGAGTGATCTGAGCTCCTACAATGAGCAGTTCTTC.

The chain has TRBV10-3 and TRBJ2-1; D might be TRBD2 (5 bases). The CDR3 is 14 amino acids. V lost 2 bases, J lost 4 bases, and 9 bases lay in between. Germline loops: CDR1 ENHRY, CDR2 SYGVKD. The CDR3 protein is CAISERGPYNEQFF. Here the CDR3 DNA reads TGTGCCATCAGTGAGCGAGGGCCTTACAATGAGCAGTTCTTC.

Here the CDR3 DNA reads TGTGCCAGCAGTTTCCCTTCACAGGAGGGGGAGTGGTCCTACGAGCAGTACTTC. Translated: CASSFPSQEGEWSYEQYF. The chain couples TRBV28 to TRBJ2-7; either TRBD1 or TRBD2 may supply D (6 bases each). CDR3 length: 18 amino acids. V was pared by 3 bases and J by 1 base, with 22 bases between. Germline CDR1 and CDR2: MDHEN and SYDVKM.

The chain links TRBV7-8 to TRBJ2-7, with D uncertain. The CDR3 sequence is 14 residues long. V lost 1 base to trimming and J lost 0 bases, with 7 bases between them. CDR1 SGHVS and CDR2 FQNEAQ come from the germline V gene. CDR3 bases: TGTGCCAGCAGCTTAGGCGTCAGCTCCTACGAGCAGTACTTC. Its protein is CASSLGVSSYEQYF.

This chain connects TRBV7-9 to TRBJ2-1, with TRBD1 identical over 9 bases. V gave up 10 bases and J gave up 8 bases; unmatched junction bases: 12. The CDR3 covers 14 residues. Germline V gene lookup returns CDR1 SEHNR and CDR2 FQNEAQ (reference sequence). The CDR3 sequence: CATKTGGIIDEQFF. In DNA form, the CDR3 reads TGTGCCACCAAGACAGGGGGGATTATCGATGAGCAGTTCTTC.

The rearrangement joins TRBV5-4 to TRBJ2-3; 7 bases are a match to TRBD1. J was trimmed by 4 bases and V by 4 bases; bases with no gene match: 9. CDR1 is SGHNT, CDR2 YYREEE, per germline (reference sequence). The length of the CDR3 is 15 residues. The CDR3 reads CASSRDRETSDTQYF. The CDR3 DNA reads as TGTGCCAGCAGCCGAGACAGGGAAACGTCAGATACGCAGTATTTT.

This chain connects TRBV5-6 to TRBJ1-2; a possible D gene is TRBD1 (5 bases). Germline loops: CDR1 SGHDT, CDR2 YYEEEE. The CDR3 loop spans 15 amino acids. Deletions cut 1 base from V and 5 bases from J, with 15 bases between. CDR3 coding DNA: TGTGCCAGCAGCTTGAAGGGGCATAAGGGGTATGGCTACACCTTC. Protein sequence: CASSLKGHKGYGYTF.

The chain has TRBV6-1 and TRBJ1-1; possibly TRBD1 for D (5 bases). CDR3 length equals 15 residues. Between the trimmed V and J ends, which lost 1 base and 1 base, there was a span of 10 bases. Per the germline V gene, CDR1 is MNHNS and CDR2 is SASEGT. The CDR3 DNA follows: TGTGCCAGCAGTGAAGTCAACAGGTGGAACACTGAAGCTTTCTTT. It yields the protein CASSEVNRWNTEAFF.

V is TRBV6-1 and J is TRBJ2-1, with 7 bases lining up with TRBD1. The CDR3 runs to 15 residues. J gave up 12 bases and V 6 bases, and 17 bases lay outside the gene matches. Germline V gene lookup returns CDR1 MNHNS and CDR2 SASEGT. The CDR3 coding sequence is TGTGCCAGCAGCCCAGGGACAGATGATGGGAAGGGGCAGTTCTTC. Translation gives CASSPGTDDGKGQFF.

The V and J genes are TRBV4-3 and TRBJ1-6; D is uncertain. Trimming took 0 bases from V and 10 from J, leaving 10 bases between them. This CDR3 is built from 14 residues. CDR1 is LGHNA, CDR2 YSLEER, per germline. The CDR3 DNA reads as TGCGCCAGCAGCCAAGAACGCTGGGCCTCACCCCTCCACTTT. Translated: CASSQERWASPLHF.

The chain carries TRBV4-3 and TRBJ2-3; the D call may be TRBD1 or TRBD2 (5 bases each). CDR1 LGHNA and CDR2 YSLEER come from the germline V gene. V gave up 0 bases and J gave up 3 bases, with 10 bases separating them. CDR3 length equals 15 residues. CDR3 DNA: TGCGCCAGCAGCCAAGATCCCGGGGCTACAGATACGCAGTATTTT. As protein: CASSQDPGATDTQYF.

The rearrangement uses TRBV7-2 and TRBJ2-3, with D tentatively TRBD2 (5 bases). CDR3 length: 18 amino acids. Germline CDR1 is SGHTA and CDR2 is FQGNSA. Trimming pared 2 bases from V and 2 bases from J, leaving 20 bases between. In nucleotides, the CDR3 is TGTGCCAGCAGCTTACCCATCGCGCGGGCCATCTTCACAGATACGCAGTATTTT. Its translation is CASSLPIARAIFTDTQYF.

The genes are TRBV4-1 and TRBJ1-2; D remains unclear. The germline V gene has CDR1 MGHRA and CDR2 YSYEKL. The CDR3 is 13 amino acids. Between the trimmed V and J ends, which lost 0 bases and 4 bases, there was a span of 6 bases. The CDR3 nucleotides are TGCGCCAGCAGCCAAGAGGGCTTCTATGGCTACACCTTC. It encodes CASSQEGFYGYTF.

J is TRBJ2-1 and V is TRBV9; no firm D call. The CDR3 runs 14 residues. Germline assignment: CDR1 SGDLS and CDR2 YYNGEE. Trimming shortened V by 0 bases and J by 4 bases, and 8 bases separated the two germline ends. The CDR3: CASSVGNSYNEQFF. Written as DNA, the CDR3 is TGTGCCAGCAGCGTAGGCAACTCTTACAATGAGCAGTTCTTC.

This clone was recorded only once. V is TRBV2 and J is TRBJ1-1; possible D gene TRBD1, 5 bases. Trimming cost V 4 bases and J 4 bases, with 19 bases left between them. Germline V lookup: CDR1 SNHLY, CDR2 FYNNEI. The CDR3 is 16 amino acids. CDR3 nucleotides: TGTGCCAGCAGTGTCCGCCGAGACAGCGCCGGCACTGAAGCTTTCTTT. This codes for CASSVRRDSAGTEAFF.

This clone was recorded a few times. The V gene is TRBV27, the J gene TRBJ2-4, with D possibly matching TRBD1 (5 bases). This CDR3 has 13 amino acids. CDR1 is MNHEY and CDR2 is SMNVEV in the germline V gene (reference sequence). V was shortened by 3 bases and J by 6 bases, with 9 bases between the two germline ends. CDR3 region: CASSFDRGNIQYF. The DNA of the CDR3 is TGTGCCAGCAGTTTCGACAGAGGAAACATTCAGTACTTC.

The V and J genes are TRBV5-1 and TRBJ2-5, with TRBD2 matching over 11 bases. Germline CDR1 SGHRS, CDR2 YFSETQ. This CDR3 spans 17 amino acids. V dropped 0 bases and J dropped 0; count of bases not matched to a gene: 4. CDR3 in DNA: TGCGCCAGCAGCTTGGGTGCTAGCGGGAGGTACCAAGAGACCCAGTACTTC. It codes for CASSLGASGRYQETQYF. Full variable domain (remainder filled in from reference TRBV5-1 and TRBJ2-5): KAGVTQTPRYLIKTRGQQVTLSCSPISGHRSVSWYQQTPGQGLQFLFEYFSETQRNKGNFPGRFSGRQFSNSRSEMNVSTLELGDSALYLCASSLGASGRYQETQYFGPGTRLLVL.

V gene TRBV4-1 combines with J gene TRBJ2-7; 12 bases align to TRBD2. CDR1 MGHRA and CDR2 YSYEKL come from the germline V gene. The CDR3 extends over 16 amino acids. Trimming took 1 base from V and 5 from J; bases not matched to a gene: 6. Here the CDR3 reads CASSQGPTSGSDEQYF. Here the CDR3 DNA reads TGCGCCAGCAGCCAAGGTCCGACTAGCGGGAGTGACGAGCAGTACTTC.

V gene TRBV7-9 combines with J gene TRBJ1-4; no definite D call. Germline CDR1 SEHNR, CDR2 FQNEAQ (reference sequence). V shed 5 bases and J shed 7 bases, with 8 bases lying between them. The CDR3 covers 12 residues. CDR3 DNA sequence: TGTGCCAGCAGCCCCATGTCTGAAAAACTGTTTTTT. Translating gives CASSPMSEKLFF.

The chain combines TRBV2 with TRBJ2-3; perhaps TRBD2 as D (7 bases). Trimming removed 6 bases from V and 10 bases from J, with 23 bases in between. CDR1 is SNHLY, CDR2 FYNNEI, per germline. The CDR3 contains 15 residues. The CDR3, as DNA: TGTGCCAGCAGGGGGGGGCAAAGCCTTATACGTGCGCAGTATTTT. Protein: CASRGGQSLIRAQYF.

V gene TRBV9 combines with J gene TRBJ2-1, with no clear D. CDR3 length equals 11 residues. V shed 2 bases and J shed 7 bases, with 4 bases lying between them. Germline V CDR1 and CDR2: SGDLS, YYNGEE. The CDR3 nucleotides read TGTGCCAGCAGCGTCGCAAATGAGCAGTTCTTC. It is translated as CASSVANEQFF.

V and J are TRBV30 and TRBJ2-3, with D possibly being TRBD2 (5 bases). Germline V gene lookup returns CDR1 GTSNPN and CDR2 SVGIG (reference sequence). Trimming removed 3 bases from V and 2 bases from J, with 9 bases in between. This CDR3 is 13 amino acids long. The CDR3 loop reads CAWRAGNTDTQYF. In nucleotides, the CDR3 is TGTGCCTGGAGGGCCGGGAACACAGATACGCAGTATTTT. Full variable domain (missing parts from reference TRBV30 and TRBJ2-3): SQTIHQWPATLVQPVGSPLSLECTVEGTSNPNLYWYRQAAGRGLQLLFYSVGIGQISSEVPQNLSASRPQDRQFILSSKKLLLSDSGFYLCAWRAGNTDTQYFGPGTRLTVL.

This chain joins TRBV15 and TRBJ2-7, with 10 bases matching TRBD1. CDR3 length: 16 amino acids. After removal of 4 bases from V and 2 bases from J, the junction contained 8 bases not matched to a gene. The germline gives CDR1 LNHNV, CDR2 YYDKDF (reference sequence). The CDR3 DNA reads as TGTGCCACCAGCACGAAGGGTGACAGGGGGCCCTACGAGCAGTACTTC. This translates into CATSTKGDRGPYEQYF.

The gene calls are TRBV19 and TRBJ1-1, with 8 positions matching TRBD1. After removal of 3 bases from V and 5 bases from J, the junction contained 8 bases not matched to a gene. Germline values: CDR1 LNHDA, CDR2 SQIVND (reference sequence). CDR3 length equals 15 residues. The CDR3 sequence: CASSMPPTGVTEAFF. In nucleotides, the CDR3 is TGTGCCAGTAGTATGCCCCCGACAGGGGTGACTGAAGCTTTCTTT.

The DNA of the CDR3 is TGTGCCAGCAGTAGGGGCCTAGCGGGAGTGTCAGATACGCAGTATTTT. This encodes CASSRGLAGVSDTQYF. The V and J genes are TRBV9 and TRBJ2-3; 10 nucleotides line up with TRBD2. The V gene end was trimmed by 5 bases and the J gene end by 4 bases; junction bases not matched to a gene: 10. Germline CDR1 SGDLS, CDR2 YYNGEE. The CDR3 totals 16 residues.

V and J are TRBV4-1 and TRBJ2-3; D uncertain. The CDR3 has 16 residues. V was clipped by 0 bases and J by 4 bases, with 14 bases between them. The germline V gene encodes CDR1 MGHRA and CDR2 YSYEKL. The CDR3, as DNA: TGCGCCAGCAGCCAAGATTATCGCAGCCGGGCAGATACGCAGTATTTT. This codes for CASSQDYRSRADTQYF.

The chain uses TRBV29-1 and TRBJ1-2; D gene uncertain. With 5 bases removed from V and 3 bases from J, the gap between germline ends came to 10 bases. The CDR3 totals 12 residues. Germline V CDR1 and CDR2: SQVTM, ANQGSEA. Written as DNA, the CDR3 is TGCAGCGTTTCTGAAGGACACTATGGCTACACCTTC. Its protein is CSVSEGHYGYTF.

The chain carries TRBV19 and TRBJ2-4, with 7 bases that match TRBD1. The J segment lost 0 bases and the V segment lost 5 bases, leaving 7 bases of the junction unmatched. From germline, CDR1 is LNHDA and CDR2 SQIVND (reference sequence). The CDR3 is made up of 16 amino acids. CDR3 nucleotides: TGTGCCAGTAGTCCCGACAGGGACCTAGCCAAAAACATTCAGTACTTC. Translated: CASSPDRDLAKNIQYF.